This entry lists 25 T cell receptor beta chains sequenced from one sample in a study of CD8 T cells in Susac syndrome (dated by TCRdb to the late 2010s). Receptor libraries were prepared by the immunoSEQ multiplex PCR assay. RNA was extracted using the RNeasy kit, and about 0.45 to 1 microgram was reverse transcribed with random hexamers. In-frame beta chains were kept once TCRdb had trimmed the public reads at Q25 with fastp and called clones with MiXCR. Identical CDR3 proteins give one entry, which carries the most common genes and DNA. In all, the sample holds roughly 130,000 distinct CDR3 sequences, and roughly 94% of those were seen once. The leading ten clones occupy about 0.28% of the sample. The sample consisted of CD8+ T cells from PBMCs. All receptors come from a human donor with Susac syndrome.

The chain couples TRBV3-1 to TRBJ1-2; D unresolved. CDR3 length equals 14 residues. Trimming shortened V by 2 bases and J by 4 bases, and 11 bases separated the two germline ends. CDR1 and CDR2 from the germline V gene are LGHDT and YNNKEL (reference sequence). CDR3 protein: CASSQHDGRYGYTF. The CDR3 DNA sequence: TGTGCCAGCAGCCAACACGACGGGCGCTATGGCTACACCTTC.

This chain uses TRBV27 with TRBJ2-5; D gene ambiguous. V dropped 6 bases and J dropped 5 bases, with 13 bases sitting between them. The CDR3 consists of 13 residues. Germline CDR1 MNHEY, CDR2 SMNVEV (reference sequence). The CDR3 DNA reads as TGTGCCAGCAGCATTCCTGGTGGGGAGACCCAGTACTTC. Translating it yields CASSIPGGETQYF.

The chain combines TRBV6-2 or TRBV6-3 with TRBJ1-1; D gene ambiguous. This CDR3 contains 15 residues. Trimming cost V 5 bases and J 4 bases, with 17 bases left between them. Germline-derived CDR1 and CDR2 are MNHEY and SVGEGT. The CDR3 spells CASSAIGRLITEAFF. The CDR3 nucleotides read TGTGCCAGCAGTGCCATCGGACGGTTGATCACTGAAGCTTTCTTT.

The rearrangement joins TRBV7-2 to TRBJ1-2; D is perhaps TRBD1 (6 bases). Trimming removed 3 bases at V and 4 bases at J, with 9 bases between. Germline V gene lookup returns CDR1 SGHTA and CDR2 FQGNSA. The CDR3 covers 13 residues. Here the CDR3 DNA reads TGTGCCAGCAGCTTCGCACAGGGCTATGGCTACACCTTC. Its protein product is CASSFAQGYGYTF.

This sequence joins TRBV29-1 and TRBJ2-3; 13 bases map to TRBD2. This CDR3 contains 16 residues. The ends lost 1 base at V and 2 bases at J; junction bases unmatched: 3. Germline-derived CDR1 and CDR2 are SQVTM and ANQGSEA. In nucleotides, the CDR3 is TGCAGCGTTGAAGGAGGGACTAGCGGGGACACAGATACGCAGTATTTT. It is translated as CSVEGGTSGDTDTQYF.

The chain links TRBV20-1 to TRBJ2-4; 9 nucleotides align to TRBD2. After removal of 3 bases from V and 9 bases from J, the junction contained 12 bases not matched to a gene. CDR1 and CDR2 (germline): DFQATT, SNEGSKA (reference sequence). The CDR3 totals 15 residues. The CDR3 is CSASPPRGGRVIQYF. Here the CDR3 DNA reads TGCAGTGCTAGCCCCCCGCGGGGGGGCCGGGTCATTCAGTACTTC.

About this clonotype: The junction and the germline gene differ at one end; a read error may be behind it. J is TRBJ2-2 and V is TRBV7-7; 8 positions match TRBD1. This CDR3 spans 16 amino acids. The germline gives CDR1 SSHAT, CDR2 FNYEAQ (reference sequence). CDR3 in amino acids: CASSLPQGESAGELFF. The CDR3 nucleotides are TGTGCTAGCAGCTTACCACAGGGGGAATCGGCCGGGGAGCTGTTTTTT.

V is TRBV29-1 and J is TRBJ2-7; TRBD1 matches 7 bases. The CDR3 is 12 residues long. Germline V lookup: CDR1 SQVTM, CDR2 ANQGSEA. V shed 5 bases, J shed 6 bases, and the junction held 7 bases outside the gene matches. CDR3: CSVLNPGGEQYF. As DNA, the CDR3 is TGCAGCGTTCTGAACCCAGGGGGCGAGCAGTACTTC.

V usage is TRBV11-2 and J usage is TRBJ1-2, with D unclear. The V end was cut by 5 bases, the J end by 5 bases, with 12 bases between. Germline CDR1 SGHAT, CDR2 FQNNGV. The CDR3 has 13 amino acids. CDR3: CASSLGKSYGYTF. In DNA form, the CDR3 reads TGTGCCAGCAGCCTGGGCAAGTCATATGGCTACACCTTC.

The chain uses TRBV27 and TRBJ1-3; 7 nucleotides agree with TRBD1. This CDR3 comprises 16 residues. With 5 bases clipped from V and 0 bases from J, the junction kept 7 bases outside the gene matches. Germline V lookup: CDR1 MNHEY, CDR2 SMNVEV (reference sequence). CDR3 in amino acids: CASSPGQPYSGNTIYF. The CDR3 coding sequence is TGTGCCAGCAGTCCGGGACAGCCTTACTCTGGAAACACCATATATTTT.

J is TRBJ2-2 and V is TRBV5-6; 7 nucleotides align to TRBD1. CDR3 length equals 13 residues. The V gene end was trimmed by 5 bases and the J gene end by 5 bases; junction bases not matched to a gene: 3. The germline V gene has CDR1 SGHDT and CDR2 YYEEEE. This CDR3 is CASRLQGTGELFF. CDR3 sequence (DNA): TGTGCCAGCAGATTACAGGGGACCGGGGAGCTGTTTTTT.

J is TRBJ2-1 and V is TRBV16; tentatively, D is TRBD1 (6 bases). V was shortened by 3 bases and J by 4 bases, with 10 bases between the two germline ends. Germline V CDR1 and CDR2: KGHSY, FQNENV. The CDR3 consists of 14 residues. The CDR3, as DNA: TGTGCCAGCAGCCACCTTGGACAGTACAATGAGCAGTTCTTC. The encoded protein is CASSHLGQYNEQFF. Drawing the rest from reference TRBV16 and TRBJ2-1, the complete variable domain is GEEVAQTPKHLVRGEGQKAKLYCAPIKGHSYVFWYQQVLKNEFKFLISFQNENVFDETGMPKERFSAKCLPNSPCSLEIQATKLEDSAVYFCASSHLGQYNEQFFGPGTRLTVL.

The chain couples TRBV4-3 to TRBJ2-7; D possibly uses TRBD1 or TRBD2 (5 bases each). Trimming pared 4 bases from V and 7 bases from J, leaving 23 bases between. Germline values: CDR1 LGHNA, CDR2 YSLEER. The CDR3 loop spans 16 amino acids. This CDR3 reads CASSPTPGTRATEQYF. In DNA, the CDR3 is TGCGCCAGCAGCCCAACCCCCGGGACGCGCGCTACGGAGCAGTACTTC.

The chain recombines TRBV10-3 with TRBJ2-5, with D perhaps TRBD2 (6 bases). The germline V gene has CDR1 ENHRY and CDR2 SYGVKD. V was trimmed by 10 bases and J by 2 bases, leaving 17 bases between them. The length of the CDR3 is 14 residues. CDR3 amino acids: CATRDSQWQETQYF. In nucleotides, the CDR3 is TGTGCCACCCGGGACTCACAATGGCAAGAGACCCAGTACTTC.

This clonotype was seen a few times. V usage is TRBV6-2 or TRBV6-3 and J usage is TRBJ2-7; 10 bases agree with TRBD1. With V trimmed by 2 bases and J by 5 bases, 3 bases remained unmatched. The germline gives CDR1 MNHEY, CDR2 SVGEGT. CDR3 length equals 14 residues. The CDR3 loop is CASSYVTGGNEQYF. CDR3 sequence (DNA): TGTGCCAGCAGTTACGTGACAGGGGGCAACGAGCAGTACTTC.

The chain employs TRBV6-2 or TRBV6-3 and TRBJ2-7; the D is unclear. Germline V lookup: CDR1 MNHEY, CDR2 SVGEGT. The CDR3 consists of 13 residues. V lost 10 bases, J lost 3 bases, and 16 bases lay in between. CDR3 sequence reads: CATLGYTSYEQYF. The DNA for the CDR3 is TGTGCCACCCTCGGGTACACCAGCTACGAGCAGTACTTC.

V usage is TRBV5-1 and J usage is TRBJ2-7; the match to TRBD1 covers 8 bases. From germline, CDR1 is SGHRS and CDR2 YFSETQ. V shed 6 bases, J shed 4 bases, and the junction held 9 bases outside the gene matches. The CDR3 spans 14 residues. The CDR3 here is CASNSGTGSYEQYF. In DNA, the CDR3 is TGCGCCAGCAACTCCGGGACAGGATCGTACGAGCAGTACTTC.

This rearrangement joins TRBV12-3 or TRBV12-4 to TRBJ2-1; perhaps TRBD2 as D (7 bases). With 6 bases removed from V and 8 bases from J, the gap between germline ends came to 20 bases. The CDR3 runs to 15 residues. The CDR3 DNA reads TGTGCCAGCAGCCCCCTAGGGGGGGGGCGGTATGAGCAGTTCTTC. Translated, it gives CASSPLGGGRYEQFF.

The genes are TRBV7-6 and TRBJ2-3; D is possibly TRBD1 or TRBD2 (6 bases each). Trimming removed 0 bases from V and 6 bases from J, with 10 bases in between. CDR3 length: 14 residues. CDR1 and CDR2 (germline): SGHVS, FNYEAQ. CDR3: CASSLAGGGDTQYF. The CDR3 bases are TGTGCCAGCAGCTTAGCCGGGGGCGGGGATACGCAGTATTTT.

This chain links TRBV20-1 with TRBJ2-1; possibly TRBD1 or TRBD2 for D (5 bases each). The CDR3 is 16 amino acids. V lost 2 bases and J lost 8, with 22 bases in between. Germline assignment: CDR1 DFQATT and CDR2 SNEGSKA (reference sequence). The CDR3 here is CSARSLTVGAVDEQFF. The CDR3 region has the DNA TGCAGTGCTAGATCTTTGACAGTCGGGGCAGTAGATGAGCAGTTCTTC.

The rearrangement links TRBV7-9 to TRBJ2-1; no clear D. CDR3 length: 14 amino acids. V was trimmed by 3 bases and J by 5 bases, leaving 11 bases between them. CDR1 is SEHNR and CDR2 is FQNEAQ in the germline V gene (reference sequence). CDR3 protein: CASSLTNGHNEQFF. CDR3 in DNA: TGTGCCAGCAGCTTGACAAACGGACACAATGAGCAGTTCTTC.

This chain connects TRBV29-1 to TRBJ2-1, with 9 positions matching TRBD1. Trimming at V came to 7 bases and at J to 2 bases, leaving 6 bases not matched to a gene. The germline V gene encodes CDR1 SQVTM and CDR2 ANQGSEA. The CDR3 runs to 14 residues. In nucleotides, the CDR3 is TGCAGCGCCGCGACAGGGGGAACCTACAATGAGCAGTTCTTC. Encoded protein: CSAATGGTYNEQFF.

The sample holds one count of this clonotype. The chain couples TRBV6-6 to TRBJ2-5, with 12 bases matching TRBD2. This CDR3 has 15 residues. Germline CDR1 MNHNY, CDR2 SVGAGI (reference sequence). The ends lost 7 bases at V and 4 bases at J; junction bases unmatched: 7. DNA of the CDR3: TGTGCCAGCACGGCTAGCGGGGGGGGTGGAGAGACCCAGTACTTC. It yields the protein CASTASGGGGETQYF.

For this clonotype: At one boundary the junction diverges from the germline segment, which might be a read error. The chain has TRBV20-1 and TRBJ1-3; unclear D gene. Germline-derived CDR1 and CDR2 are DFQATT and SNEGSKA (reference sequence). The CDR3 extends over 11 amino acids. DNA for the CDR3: TGCAGTGCTGGAGACGCGAACACCATATATTTT. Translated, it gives CSAGDANTIYF.

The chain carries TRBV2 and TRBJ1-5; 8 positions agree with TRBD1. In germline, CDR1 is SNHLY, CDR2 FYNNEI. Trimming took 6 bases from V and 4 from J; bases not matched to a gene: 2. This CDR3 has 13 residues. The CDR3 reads CASRRQGNQPQHF. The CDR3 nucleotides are TGTGCCAGCAGAAGACAGGGGAATCAGCCCCAGCATTTT.